Following are 29 T cell receptor beta chains from one sample sequenced in a study of human T cells and chemical hapten exposure. Time point specified: patch test 1, 2 weeks after DPC sensitization. The treatment here: therapeutic diphenylcyclopropenone sensitization with weekly scalp DPC. TCRdb re-called the RACE reads through MiXCR, storing one row per CDR3 protein. The table shows roughly 180,000 distinct CDR3 sequences, with more than 14% occurring only once. Sequencing was performed on whole blood, taken in connection with sensitization to the hapten diphenylcyclopropenone (DPC). The receptors come from a woman in her twenties or thirties with alopecia areata. Some clones in this sample may be carry-over from other donors' samples.

The chain joins TRBV12-3 or TRBV12-4 to TRBJ1-1; D unclear. The CDR3 covers 12 residues. Trimming took off 3 bases at V and 7 bases at J, with 9 bases between the two ends. DNA for the CDR3: TGTGCCAGCAGTTTTGGCGAGGGTGAAGCTTTCTTT. This encodes CASSFGEGEAFF.

The V gene is TRBV6-2 or TRBV6-3, the J gene TRBJ2-2; TRBD2 might be the D (5 bases). The V gene lost 2 bases and the J gene lost 7 bases, with 14 bases spanning the gap. CDR1 is MNHEY, CDR2 SVGEGT, per germline. This CDR3 region has 15 residues. The CDR3 region is CASSYKRTFLGELFF. In DNA form, the CDR3 reads TGTGCCAGCAGTTACAAGCGGACCTTCCTCGGGGAGCTGTTTTTT.

This clonotype was seen ten or more times. The V call is TRBV15, the J call TRBJ1-2; D unresolved. The V gene's germline CDR1 is LNHNV and CDR2 YYDKDF (reference sequence). The CDR3 consists of 16 residues. The V end was cut by 5 bases, the J end by 0 bases, with 16 bases between. The CDR3 spells CATSQRGDFSNYGYTF. The CDR3 nucleotides read TGTGCCACCAGCCAACGGGGTGACTTCTCTAACTATGGCTACACCTTC.

In this sample, this clonotype turned up a few times. The chain employs TRBV7-2 and TRBJ2-7, with D perhaps matching TRBD1 (5 bases). Trimming pared 5 bases from V and 6 bases from J, leaving 17 bases between. The CDR3 consists of 14 residues. Germline V gene lookup returns CDR1 SGHTA and CDR2 FQGNSA. The CDR3 spells CASSPDGPRGEQYF. In DNA, the CDR3 is TGTGCCAGCAGCCCCGACGGGCCAAGGGGCGAGCAGTACTTC.

This clonotype was seen at least ten times. The rearrangement links TRBV12-3 or TRBV12-4 to TRBJ2-7; D is tentatively TRBD1 or TRBD2 (5 bases each). This CDR3 has 13 residues. V shed 6 bases and J shed 0 bases, with 9 bases lying between them. The CDR3 here is CASSLGASYEQYF. The CDR3 DNA is TGTGCCAGCAGCCTCGGGGCCTCCTACGAGCAGTACTTC.

The J gene is TRBJ1-1, the V gene TRBV20-1; TRBD1 might be the D (5 bases). V was shortened by 5 bases and J by 11 bases, with 24 bases between the two germline ends. Germline CDR1 reads DFQATT; CDR2 reads SNEGSKA (reference sequence). The CDR3 is made up of 14 amino acids. This CDR3 is CSALTVFQGLKAFF. The CDR3 DNA follows: TGCAGTGCTCTCACGGTTTTCCAGGGCCTGAAGGCTTTCTTT.

The chain combines TRBV30 with TRBJ2-4, with TRBD2 as a possible D gene (5 bases). CDR3 length: 15 amino acids. Germline V lookup: CDR1 GTSNPN, CDR2 SVGIG (reference sequence). Trimming cost V 3 bases and J 8 bases, with 20 bases left between them. The CDR3 loop reads CAWSRGEGSVDIQYF. In nucleotides, the CDR3 is TGTGCCTGGAGCCGCGGTGAGGGATCGGTGGACATTCAGTACTTC.

V usage is TRBV11-3 and J usage is TRBJ2-1; D gene unclear. Deletions cut 7 bases from V and 0 bases from J, with 16 bases between. The CDR3 length is 16 residues. Germline lookup yields CDR1 SGHNT and CDR2 YENEEA. This CDR3 is CASKPFLGSSYNEQFF. CDR3 DNA sequence: TGTGCCAGCAAGCCATTCTTGGGTAGCTCCTACAATGAGCAGTTCTTC.

The sample holds a few counts of this clonotype. The genes are TRBV20-1 and TRBJ2-2, with unresolved D. CDR1 is DFQATT and CDR2 is SNEGSKA in the germline V gene (reference sequence). The CDR3 runs 14 residues. The ends were cut back, 3 bases at V and 0 bases at J, with 8 bases in the middle. CDR3 residues: CSASIVANTGELFF. The CDR3 DNA reads TGCAGTGCTAGTATCGTTGCGAACACCGGGGAGCTGTTTTTT.

The chain has TRBV2 and TRBJ2-1; 10 positions match TRBD2. This CDR3 spans 17 amino acids. Germline CDR1 SNHLY, CDR2 FYNNEI. Trimming cost V 3 bases and J 5 bases; bases outside gene matches: 10. As DNA, the CDR3 is TGTGCCAGCAGTGAGCTCCTAGCGGGAGTAACGCACAATGAGCAGTTCTTC. Translated, it gives CASSELLAGVTHNEQFF.

The CDR3 reads CASSSDQGAGANVLTF. DNA for the CDR3: TGTGCCAGCAGTTCTGATCAGGGGGCTGGGGCCAACGTCCTGACTTTC. This chain joins TRBV28 and TRBJ2-6; the match to TRBD1 covers 7 bases. The V segment lost 4 bases and the J segment 2 bases; nucleotides outside the gene matches: 5. Germline V CDR1 and CDR2: MDHEN, SYDVKM. CDR3 length: 16 residues.

This clonotype was detected only a few times. This likely comes from a read error, as the CDR3 has no conserved phenylalanine or tryptophan at its end. The rearrangement joins TRBV5-6 to TRBJ2-7; a possible D gene is TRBD2 (6 bases). The CDR3 spans 12 residues. Germline V gives CDR1 SGHDT, CDR2 YYEEEE. V was shortened by 2 bases and J by 9 bases, with 12 bases between the two germline ends. In nucleotides, the CDR3 is TGTGCCAGCAGCTTTCGGGGGACGACGCAGTACTCC. Translating gives CASSFRGTTQYS.

V usage is TRBV15 and J usage is TRBJ2-1; 12 positions match TRBD1. The J segment lost 2 bases and the V segment lost 3 bases, leaving 5 bases of the junction unmatched. The CDR3 covers 17 residues. The germline gives CDR1 LNHNV, CDR2 YYDKDF (reference sequence). The CDR3 nucleotides read TGTGCCACCAGCAGGGGACAGGGGGCTTCCACCTACAATGAGCAGTTCTTC. It encodes CATSRGQGASTYNEQFF.

In this sample, this clonotype turned up a few times. The chain is built from TRBV19 and TRBJ1-5, with D hard to call. The germline V and J ends were trimmed by 5 bases and 11 bases, with 13 bases remaining between them. CDR3 length: 12 residues. Germline CDR1 LNHDA, CDR2 SQIVND (reference sequence). CDR3 in amino acids: CASSATPAAQHF. The CDR3 nucleotides are TGTGCCAGTAGTGCTACACCCGCGGCCCAGCATTTT.

This clonotype appeared a few times. V gene TRBV3-1 combines with J gene TRBJ2-2; unclear D gene. Trimming took off 3 bases at V and 5 bases at J, with 1 base between the two ends. In germline, CDR1 is LGHDT, CDR2 YNNKEL (reference sequence). The CDR3 extends over 11 amino acids. CDR3 nucleotide sequence: TGTGCCAGCAGCCAGACCGGGGAGCTGTTTTTT. It is translated as CASSQTGELFF.

This clonotype was seen a handful of times. The genes are TRBV7-9 and TRBJ1-1; D is unresolved. Trimming cost V 5 bases and J 4 bases, with 8 bases left between them. Germline V CDR1 and CDR2: SEHNR, FQNEAQ (reference sequence). The CDR3 length is 12 residues. In DNA, the CDR3 is TGTGCCAGCAGCGCGACGGGCACTGAAGCTTTCTTT. Its protein is CASSATGTEAFF. The full variable domain, completed using reference TRBV7-9 and TRBJ1-1, is DTGVSQNPRHKITKRGQNVTFRCDPISEHNRLYWYRQTLGQGPEFLTYFQNEAQLEKSRLLSDRFSAERPKGSFSTLEIQRTEQGDSAMYLCASSATGTEAFFGQGTRLTVV.

This clonotype came up many times. The rearrangement links TRBV2 to TRBJ1-4, with a tentative D call TRBD1 (5 bases). The CDR3 consists of 12 residues. The V and J ends lost 3 bases and 14 bases respectively, with 13 bases between them. Germline V CDR1 and CDR2: SNHLY, FYNNEI. The CDR3 here is CASSERGLRLFF. The DNA of the CDR3 is TGTGCCAGCAGTGAGAGGGGCCTTCGGCTGTTTTTT.

This chain connects TRBV12-3 or TRBV12-4 to TRBJ1-6; TRBD1 matches 7 bases. The J segment lost 7 bases and the V segment lost 6 bases, leaving 3 bases of the junction unmatched. This CDR3 contains 13 residues. The CDR3 here is CASRGQANSPLHF. Written as DNA, the CDR3 is TGTGCCAGCAGAGGACAGGCCAATTCACCCCTCCACTTT.

The V call is TRBV27, the J call TRBJ2-7, with D perhaps TRBD1 or TRBD2 (5 bases each). CDR3 length equals 13 residues. Trimming took off 2 bases at V and 6 bases at J, with 11 bases between the two ends. The germline CDR1 and CDR2 sequences are MNHEY and SMNVEV (reference sequence). The CDR3 sequence: CASSLQYGAEQYF. CDR3 DNA: TGTGCCAGCAGTTTACAGTACGGGGCCGAGCAGTACTTC.

The V call is TRBV20-1, the J call TRBJ1-5, with D perhaps matching TRBD1 (5 bases). Germline CDR1 and CDR2: DFQATT and SNEGSKA (reference sequence). This CDR3 spans 15 amino acids. The V gene lost 3 bases and the J gene lost 5 bases, with 17 bases spanning the gap. Here the CDR3 reads CSASSGSAGHQPQHF. CDR3 nucleotides: TGCAGTGCTAGTTCTGGGTCCGCGGGGCATCAGCCCCAGCATTTT.

This clonotype occurred a few times. This chain joins TRBV15 and TRBJ1-1; 9 bases align to TRBD1. Trimming at V came to 5 bases and at J to 2 bases, leaving 6 bases not matched to a gene. The CDR3 runs 15 residues. Per germline, CDR1 LNHNV and CDR2 YYDKDF (reference sequence). The CDR3 DNA follows: TGTGCCACCAGCGGAAAGGGACAGGGAAACACTGAAGCTTTCTTT. It translates to CATSGKGQGNTEAFF.

The gene calls are TRBV20-1 and TRBJ1-1; tentatively, D is TRBD1 (5 bases). V was cut by 6 bases and J by 0 bases, with 17 bases left in between. CDR1 and CDR2 from the germline V gene are DFQATT and SNEGSKA (reference sequence). The CDR3 consists of 15 residues. The CDR3 DNA reads TGCAGTGCCTATAATTCCCAGGGTATGAACACTGAAGCTTTCTTT. Its protein is CSAYNSQGMNTEAFF.

The gene calls are TRBV6-5 and TRBJ2-7, with a tentative D call TRBD2 (5 bases). Trimming cost V 6 bases and J 7 bases, with 16 bases left between them. The CDR3 is made up of 13 amino acids. The germline CDR1 and CDR2 sequences are MNHEY and SVGAGI. DNA of the CDR3: TGTGCCAGCAGCTACGGACCTTCGGGGGAGCAGTACTTC. This sequence encodes CASSYGPSGEQYF.

This clonotype appeared a few times. This sequence joins TRBV5-1 and TRBJ2-7; the D gene could be TRBD1 or TRBD2 (5 bases each). Trimming shortened V by 2 bases and J by 0 bases, and 12 bases separated the two germline ends. Looked up from germline, CDR1 is SGHRS and CDR2 is YFSETQ. The CDR3 sequence is 15 residues long. The CDR3 loop reads CASSFDGTSSYEQYF. CDR3 nucleotides: TGCGCCAGCAGCTTTGACGGGACGAGCTCCTACGAGCAGTACTTC.

In this sample, this clonotype turned up many times. The chain links TRBV4-3 to TRBJ1-1; TRBD1 might be the D (5 bases). This CDR3 contains 19 residues. Trimming took off 2 bases at V and 1 base at J, with 23 bases between the two ends. Looked up from germline, CDR1 is LGHNA and CDR2 is YSLEER. The CDR3 bases are TGCGCCAGCAGCCAATCCGCCGGGGGACGACTTATTGGGAACACTGAAGCTTTCTTT. Encoded protein: CASSQSAGGRLIGNTEAFF.

This clonotype was counted a few times. V and J are TRBV29-1 and TRBJ2-1; D tentatively reads TRBD1 or TRBD2 (6 bases each). The CDR3 loop spans 12 amino acids. The germline gives CDR1 SQVTM, CDR2 ANQGSEA. Trimming took 3 bases from V and 7 from J, leaving 10 bases between them. CDR3: CSVDQGRNEQFF. DNA for the CDR3: TGCAGCGTTGACCAGGGGAGGAATGAGCAGTTCTTC.

The chain is built from TRBV28 and TRBJ2-7; 8 bases map to TRBD1. Germline CDR1 is MDHEN and CDR2 is SYDVKM. V shed 4 bases, J shed 3 bases, and the junction held 5 bases outside the gene matches. This CDR3 contains 14 residues. CDR3 in DNA: TGTGCCAGCAGTTCCGCCGGGACAGGCTACGAGCAGTACTTC. It yields the protein CASSSAGTGYEQYF.

This clonotype has just a few counts. The chain is built from TRBV3-1 and TRBJ1-6; D is perhaps TRBD1 (5 bases). Germline assignment: CDR1 LGHDT and CDR2 YNNKEL (reference sequence). V was clipped by 0 bases and J by 3 bases, with 12 bases between them. The CDR3 sequence is 17 residues long. CDR3 nucleotides: TGTGCCAGCAGCCAAGATCCCAGGGATCACTATAATTCACCCCTCCACTTT. As protein: CASSQDPRDHYNSPLHF.

V is TRBV6-5 and J is TRBJ1-2; 7 bases map to TRBD1. Per the germline V gene, CDR1 is MNHEY and CDR2 is SVGAGI. There are 14 residues in the CDR3. V shed 7 bases and J 3 bases; nucleotides not matched to a gene: 8. In DNA, the CDR3 is TGTGCCAGCAAGCCGGTTGGGACAGACTATGGCTACACCTTC. Translated: CASKPVGTDYGYTF.